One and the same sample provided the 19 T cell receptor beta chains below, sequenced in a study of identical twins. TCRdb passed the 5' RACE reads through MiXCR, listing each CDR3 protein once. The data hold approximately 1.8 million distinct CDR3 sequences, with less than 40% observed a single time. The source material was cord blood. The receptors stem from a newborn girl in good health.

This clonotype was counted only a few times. The CDR3 DNA sequence: TGTGCCAGCAGCGCTAGCGGGGGGCCCGGAGATACGCAGTATTTT. The encoded protein is CASSASGGPGDTQYF. The J gene is TRBJ2-3, the V gene TRBV14; 11 nucleotides align to TRBD2. The length of the CDR3 is 15 residues. In germline, CDR1 is SGHDN, CDR2 FVKESK. The junction had 6 bases not matched to a gene; V was cut back by 5 bases and J by 5 bases.

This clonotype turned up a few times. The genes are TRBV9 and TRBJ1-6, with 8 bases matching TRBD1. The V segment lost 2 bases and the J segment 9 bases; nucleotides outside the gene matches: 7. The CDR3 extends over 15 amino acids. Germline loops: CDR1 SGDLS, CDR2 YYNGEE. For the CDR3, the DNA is TGTGCCAGCAGCGTGGGGGGACAGGTTGGTTCACCCCTCCACTTT. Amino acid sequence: CASSVGGQVGSPLHF.

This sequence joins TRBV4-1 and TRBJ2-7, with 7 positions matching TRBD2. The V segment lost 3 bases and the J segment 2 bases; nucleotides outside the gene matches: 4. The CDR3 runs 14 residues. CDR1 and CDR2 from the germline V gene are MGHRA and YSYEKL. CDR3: CASSQAGLAYEQYF. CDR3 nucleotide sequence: TGCGCCAGCAGCCAGGCCGGACTAGCCTACGAGCAGTACTTC.

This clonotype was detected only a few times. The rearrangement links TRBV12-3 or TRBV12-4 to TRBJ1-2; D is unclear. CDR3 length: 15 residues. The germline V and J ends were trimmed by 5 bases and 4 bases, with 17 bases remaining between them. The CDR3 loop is CASSPTGPSSYGYTF. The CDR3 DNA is TGTGCCAGCAGTCCTACCGGACCGAGCTCCTATGGCTACACCTTC.

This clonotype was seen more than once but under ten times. Here the CDR3 reads CASSYGTRLQYNEQFF. The DNA of the CDR3 is TGCGCCAGCAGCTATGGGACAAGACTCCAATACAATGAGCAGTTCTTC. This chain links TRBV5-1 with TRBJ2-1, with D tentatively TRBD1 (6 bases). CDR3 length: 16 residues. The germline V gene has CDR1 SGHRS and CDR2 YFSETQ. Trimming left V 3 bases short and J 4 bases short, with 17 bases between.

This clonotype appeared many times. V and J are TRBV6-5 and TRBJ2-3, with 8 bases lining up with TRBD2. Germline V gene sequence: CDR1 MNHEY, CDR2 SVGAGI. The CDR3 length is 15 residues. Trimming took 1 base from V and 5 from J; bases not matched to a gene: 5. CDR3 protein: CASSYWSGSGDTQYF. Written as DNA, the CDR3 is TGTGCCAGCAGTTACTGGAGCGGGAGTGGAGATACGCAGTATTTT.

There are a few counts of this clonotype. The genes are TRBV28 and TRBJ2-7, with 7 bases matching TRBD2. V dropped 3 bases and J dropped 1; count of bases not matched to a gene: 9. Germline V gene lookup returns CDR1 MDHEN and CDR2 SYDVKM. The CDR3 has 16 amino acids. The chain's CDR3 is CASSFPLAVPSYEQYF. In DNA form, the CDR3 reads TGTGCCAGCAGTTTCCCCCTAGCGGTACCTTCCTACGAGCAGTACTTC.

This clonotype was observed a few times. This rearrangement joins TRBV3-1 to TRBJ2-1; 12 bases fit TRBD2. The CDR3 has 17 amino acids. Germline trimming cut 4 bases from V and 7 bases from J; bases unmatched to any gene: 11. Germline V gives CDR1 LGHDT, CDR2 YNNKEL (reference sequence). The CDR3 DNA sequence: TGTGCCAGCAGCCCCGAGCTGCTAGCGGGAGGGCAGAATGAGCAGTTCTTC. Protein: CASSPELLAGGQNEQFF.

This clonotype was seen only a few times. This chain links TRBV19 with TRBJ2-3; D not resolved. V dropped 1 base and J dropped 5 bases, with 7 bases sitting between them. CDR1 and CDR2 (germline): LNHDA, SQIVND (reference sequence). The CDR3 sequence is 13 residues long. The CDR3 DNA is TGTGCCAGTAGTATAGGTACCGTAGATACGCAGTATTTT. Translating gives CASSIGTVDTQYF.

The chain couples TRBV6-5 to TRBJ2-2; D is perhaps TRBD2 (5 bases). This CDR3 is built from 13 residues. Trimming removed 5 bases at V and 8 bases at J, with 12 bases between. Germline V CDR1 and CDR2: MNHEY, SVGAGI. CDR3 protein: CASSPKRLGELFF. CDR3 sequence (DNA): TGTGCCAGCAGTCCGAAGCGGCTGGGGGAGCTGTTTTTT.

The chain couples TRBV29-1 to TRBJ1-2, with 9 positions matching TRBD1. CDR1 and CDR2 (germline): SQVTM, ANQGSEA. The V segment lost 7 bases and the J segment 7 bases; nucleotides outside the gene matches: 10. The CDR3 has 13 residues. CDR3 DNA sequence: TGCAGCGCTGGGAGGACAGGGGCTTTTGGCTACACCTTC. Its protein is CSAGRTGAFGYTF.

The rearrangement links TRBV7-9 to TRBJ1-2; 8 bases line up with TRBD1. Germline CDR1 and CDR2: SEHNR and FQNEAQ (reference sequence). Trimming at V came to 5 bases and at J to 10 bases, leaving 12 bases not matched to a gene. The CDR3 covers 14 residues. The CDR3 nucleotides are TGTGCCAGCAGCGACCCGGACAGGGAGTTGGACTACACCTTC. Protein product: CASSDPDRELDYTF.

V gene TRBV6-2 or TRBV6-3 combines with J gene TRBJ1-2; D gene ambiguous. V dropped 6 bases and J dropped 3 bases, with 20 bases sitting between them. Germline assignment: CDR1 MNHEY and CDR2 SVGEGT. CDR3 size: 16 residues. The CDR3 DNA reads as TGTGCCAGCAGCATCTCGGGGAAGGGTTGGCACTATGGCTACACCTTC. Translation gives CASSISGKGWHYGYTF.

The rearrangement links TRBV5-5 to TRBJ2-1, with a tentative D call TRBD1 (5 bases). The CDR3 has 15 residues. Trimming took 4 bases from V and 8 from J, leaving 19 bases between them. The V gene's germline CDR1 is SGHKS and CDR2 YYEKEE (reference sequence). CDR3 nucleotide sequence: TGTGCCAGCAGCCCAGGGAAGGTTTTGATCCATGAGCAGTTCTTC. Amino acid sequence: CASSPGKVLIHEQFF. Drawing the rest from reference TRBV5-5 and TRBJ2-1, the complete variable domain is DAGVTQSPTHLIKTRGQQVTLRCSPISGHKSVSWYQQVLGQGPQFIFQYYEKEERGRGNFPDRFSARQFPNYSSELNVNALLLGDSALYLCASSPGKVLIHEQFFGPGTRLTVL.

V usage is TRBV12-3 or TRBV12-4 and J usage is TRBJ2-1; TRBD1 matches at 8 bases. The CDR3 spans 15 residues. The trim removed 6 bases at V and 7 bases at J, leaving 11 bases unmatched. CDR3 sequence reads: CASRVRQGAKNEQFF. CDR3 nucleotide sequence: TGTGCCAGCAGGGTACGGCAGGGGGCTAAGAATGAGCAGTTCTTC.

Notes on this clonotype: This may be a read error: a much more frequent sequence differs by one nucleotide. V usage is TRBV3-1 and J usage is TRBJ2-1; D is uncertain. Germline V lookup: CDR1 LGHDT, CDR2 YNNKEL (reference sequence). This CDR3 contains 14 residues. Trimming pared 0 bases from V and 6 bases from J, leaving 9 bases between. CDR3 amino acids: CASSQDYRANEQFF. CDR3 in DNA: TGTGCCAGCAGCCAAGATTATAGAGCCAATGAGCAGTTCTTC.

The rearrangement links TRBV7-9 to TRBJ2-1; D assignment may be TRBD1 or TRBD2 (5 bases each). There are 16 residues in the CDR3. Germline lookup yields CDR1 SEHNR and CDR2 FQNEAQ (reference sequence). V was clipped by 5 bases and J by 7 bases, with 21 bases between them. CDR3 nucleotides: TGTGCCAGCAGCCGGATGTTGGGACCGCCACCGAATGAGCAGTTCTTC. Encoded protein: CASSRMLGPPPNEQFF.

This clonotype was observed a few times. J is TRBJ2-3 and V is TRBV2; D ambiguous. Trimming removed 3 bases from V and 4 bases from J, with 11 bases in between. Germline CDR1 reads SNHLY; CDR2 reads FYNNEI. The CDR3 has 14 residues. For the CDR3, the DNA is TGTGCCAGCAGTGATGCGCTGTCCTCAGATACGCAGTATTTT. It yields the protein CASSDALSSDTQYF.

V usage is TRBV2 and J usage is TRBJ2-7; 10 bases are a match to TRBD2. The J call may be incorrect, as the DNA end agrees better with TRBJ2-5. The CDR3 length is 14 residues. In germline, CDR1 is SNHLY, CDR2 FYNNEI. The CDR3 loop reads CASRDLAGGETQYF. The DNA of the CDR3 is TGTGCCAGCAGGGACTTAGCGGGAGGCGAGACCCAGTACTTC.